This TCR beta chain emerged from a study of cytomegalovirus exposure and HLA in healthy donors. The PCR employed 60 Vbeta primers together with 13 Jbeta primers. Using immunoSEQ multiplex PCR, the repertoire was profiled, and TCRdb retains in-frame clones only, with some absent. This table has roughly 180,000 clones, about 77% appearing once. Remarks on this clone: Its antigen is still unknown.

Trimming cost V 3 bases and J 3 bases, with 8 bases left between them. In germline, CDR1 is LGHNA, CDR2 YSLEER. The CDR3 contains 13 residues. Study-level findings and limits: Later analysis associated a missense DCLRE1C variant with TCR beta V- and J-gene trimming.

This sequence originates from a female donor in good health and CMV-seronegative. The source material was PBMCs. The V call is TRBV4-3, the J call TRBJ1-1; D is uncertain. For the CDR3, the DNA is TGCGCCAGCAGCCAGGTGAGGGACACTGAAGCTTTCTTT. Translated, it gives CASSQVRDTEAFF.